A single sample gave rise to the 20 T cell receptor beta chains below, sequenced in a study of siplizumab effects on memory and regulatory T cells. The table came from immunoSEQ multiplex PCR; TCRdb's copy has only in-frame clones and leaves some out. The sample shows roughly 62,000 clones, over 85% of them seen only once. Sequencing used CD8+ T cells sorted from blood. All receptors come from a human donor in good health.

The chain recombines TRBV6-1 with TRBJ1-5; 9 bases agree with TRBD1. V was clipped by 4 bases and J by 7 bases; unmatched bases: 17. CDR1 is MNHNS, CDR2 SASEGT, per germline. The CDR3 has 18 amino acids. CDR3: CASSGPLMWGQGRQPQHF. The CDR3 DNA sequence: TGTGCCAGCAGTGGGCCGTTAATGTGGGGACAGGGTCGCCAGCCCCAGCATTTT.

The V and J genes are TRBV7-9 and TRBJ2-6; D gene uncertain. Trimming cost V 1 base and J 2 bases, with 6 bases left between them. This CDR3 contains 15 residues. Germline values: CDR1 SEHNR, CDR2 FQNEAQ (reference sequence). The CDR3 reads CASSLGPPGANVLTF. DNA for the CDR3: TGTGCCAGCAGCTTAGGGCCCCCTGGGGCCAACGTCCTGACTTTC. The full variable domain, completed using reference TRBV7-9 and TRBJ2-6, is DTGVSQNPRHKITKRGQNVTFRCDPISEHNRLYWYRQTLGQGPEFLTYFQNEAQLEKSRLLSDRFSAERPKGSFSTLEIQRTEQGDSAMYLCASSLGPPGANVLTFGAGSRLTVL.

V gene TRBV27 combines with J gene TRBJ2-2; D perhaps matches TRBD2 (6 bases). V was clipped by 1 base and J by 1 base, with 10 bases between them. This CDR3 contains 16 residues. CDR1 and CDR2 from the germline V gene are MNHEY and SMNVEV (reference sequence). In DNA form, the CDR3 reads TGTGCCAGCAGTTTATGGCGGGGTGGGAACACCGGGGAGCTGTTTTTT. Protein sequence: CASSLWRGGNTGELFF.

The V and J genes are TRBV27 and TRBJ2-6; no clear D gene. CDR1 and CDR2 from the germline V gene are MNHEY and SMNVEV (reference sequence). Trimming stripped 0 bases from V and 0 bases from J, with 3 bases between. The CDR3 consists of 15 residues. CDR3 DNA sequence: TGTGCCAGCAGTTTATCGAACTCTGGGGCCAACGTCCTGACTTTC. Its protein is CASSLSNSGANVLTF.

The chain employs TRBV27 and TRBJ2-7; 11 nucleotides line up with TRBD2. CDR1 and CDR2 from the germline V gene are MNHEY and SMNVEV (reference sequence). The CDR3 runs to 15 residues. Germline trimming cut 5 bases from V and 2 bases from J; bases unmatched to any gene: 5. The CDR3 nucleotides read TGTGCCAGCAGTAGTAGCGGGAGGGGCCCCTACGAGCAGTACTTC. It yields the protein CASSSSGRGPYEQYF.

This sequence joins TRBV9 and TRBJ2-1; TRBD2 might be the D (5 bases). This CDR3 region has 15 residues. Trimming took off 3 bases at V and 1 base at J, with 11 bases between the two ends. Germline V gene lookup returns CDR1 SGDLS and CDR2 YYNGEE. CDR3 amino acids: CASSAGLMSYNEQFF. The CDR3 DNA follows: TGTGCCAGCAGCGCCGGACTCATGTCCTACAATGAGCAGTTCTTC.

The chain links TRBV19 to TRBJ1-5; D is perhaps TRBD1 (5 bases). CDR1 and CDR2 (germline): LNHDA, SQIVND (reference sequence). The CDR3 contains 15 residues. With 6 bases removed from V and 1 base from J, the gap between germline ends came to 13 bases. This chain's CDR3 is CASSDLGGSNQPQHF. CDR3 nucleotide sequence: TGTGCCAGTAGCGACCTGGGGGGAAGCAATCAGCCCCAGCATTTT.

This chain uses TRBV2 with TRBJ2-3; tentatively, D is TRBD1 or TRBD2 (5 bases each). The ends were cut back, 6 bases at V and 0 bases at J, with 19 bases in the middle. CDR3 length: 17 residues. Germline-derived CDR1 and CDR2 are SNHLY and FYNNEI. The CDR3 DNA sequence: TGTGCCAGCAGGGTCCCCTTCGGGGCGCTTAGCACAGATACGCAGTATTTT. Translated: CASRVPFGALSTDTQYF. Combining the CDR3 with reference TRBV2 and TRBJ2-3 gives the whole variable domain EPEVTQTPSHQVTQMGQEVILRCVPISNHLYFYWYRQILGQKVEFLVSFYNNEISEKSEIFDDQFSVERPDGSNFTLKIRSTKLEDSAMYFCASRVPFGALSTDTQYFGPGTRLTVL.

V is TRBV27 and J is TRBJ2-5; D is possibly TRBD2 (5 bases). CDR1 is MNHEY, CDR2 SMNVEV, per germline (reference sequence). The CDR3 runs 15 residues. V lost 6 bases, J lost 0 bases, and 14 bases lay in between. CDR3 protein: CASSSPGDYQETQYF. CDR3 nucleotides: TGTGCCAGCAGCTCACCCGGGGATTACCAAGAGACCCAGTACTTC.

V gene TRBV5-4 combines with J gene TRBJ2-7; possible D gene TRBD1, 8 bases. CDR1 and CDR2 (germline): SGHNT, YYREEE (reference sequence). V lost 3 bases to trimming and J lost 1 base, with 14 bases between them. The length of the CDR3 is 15 residues. This chain's CDR3 is CASSSGQGGSYEQYF. The DNA of the CDR3 is TGTGCCAGCAGCTCCGGACAGGGAGGGTCCTACGAGCAGTACTTC.

V gene TRBV7-9 combines with J gene TRBJ1-4, with 10 bases aligning to TRBD1. There are 18 residues in the CDR3. Trimming at V came to 2 bases and at J to 1 base, leaving 7 bases not matched to a gene. Germline CDR1 reads SEHNR; CDR2 reads FQNEAQ (reference sequence). CDR3 amino acids: CASSLNTDRGGTNEKLFF. CDR3 DNA: TGTGCCAGCAGCTTAAACACGGACAGGGGGGGAACTAATGAAAAACTGTTTTTT.

Notes on this clone: This CDR3 is also generated by other DNA sequences in the sample. The V gene is TRBV30, the J gene TRBJ2-2; no firm D call. V was cut by 0 bases and J by 6 bases, with 2 bases left in between. The length of the CDR3 is 11 residues. In germline, CDR1 is GTSNPN, CDR2 SVGIG (reference sequence). The DNA for the CDR3 is TGTGCCTGGAGTGTTGCCGGGGAGCTGTTTTTT. Its translation: CAWSVAGELFF.

This clone was seen only a few times. The rearrangement links TRBV28 to TRBJ1-5; D not resolved. The CDR3 has 13 residues. Germline V gene sequence: CDR1 MDHEN, CDR2 SYDVKM. The V end lost 3 bases, the J end lost 4 bases, and 7 bases lay between the germline ends. The DNA of the CDR3 is TGTGCCAGCAGTTTGGACCGAAATCAGCCCCAGCATTTT. Encoded protein: CASSLDRNQPQHF.

This clone was recorded a few times. J is TRBJ1-2 and V is TRBV2; D uncertain. This CDR3 is built from 13 residues. Trimming took 5 bases from V and 4 from J, leaving 11 bases between them. Germline loops: CDR1 SNHLY, CDR2 FYNNEI. The CDR3 DNA sequence: TGTGCCAGCAGTCCCGGGATCCTCTATGGCTACACCTTC. This sequence encodes CASSPGILYGYTF.

This clone occurred once. This chain joins TRBV5-6 and TRBJ2-1; 7 nucleotides align to TRBD2. The ends lost 5 bases at V and 4 bases at J; junction bases unmatched: 12. The CDR3 totals 16 residues. In germline, CDR1 is SGHDT, CDR2 YYEEEE. CDR3 sequence (DNA): TGTGCCAGCAGGAGGGACGTTAGCGGGCTTTACAATGAGCAGTTCTTC. Amino acids: CASRRDVSGLYNEQFF.

The chain is built from TRBV9 and TRBJ1-6, with D possibly matching TRBD1 (6 bases). The CDR3 has 15 residues. The ends were cut back, 4 bases at V and 6 bases at J, with 14 bases in the middle. CDR1 is SGDLS and CDR2 is YYNGEE in the germline V gene. In DNA form, the CDR3 reads TGTGCCAGCAGCCCCGGTGGGGGGCTTAATTCACCCCTCCACTTT. As protein: CASSPGGGLNSPLHF.

The chain joins TRBV7-9 to TRBJ1-2; no reliable D call. Germline V gene data show CDR1 as SEHNR and CDR2 as FQNEAQ (reference sequence). The CDR3 contains 14 residues. V was cut by 0 bases and J by 2 bases, with 7 bases left in between. The CDR3: CASSLAGFNYGYTF. In DNA form, the CDR3 reads TGTGCCAGCAGCTTAGCCGGATTCAACTATGGCTACACCTTC.

The V call is TRBV19, the J call TRBJ1-5; 8 nucleotides agree with TRBD1. Germline V gene data show CDR1 as LNHDA and CDR2 as SQIVND (reference sequence). The CDR3 has 16 residues. Trimming at V came to 0 bases and at J to 7 bases, leaving 8 bases not matched to a gene. In nucleotides, the CDR3 is TGTGCCAGTAGTATAGATGGGGACAGGTCTCGGCAGCCCCAGCATTTT. Amino acid sequence: CASSIDGDRSRQPQHF.

The chain uses TRBV5-1 and TRBJ2-3; a weak D match, TRBD2 (5 bases). The CDR3 is made up of 16 amino acids. Per the germline V gene, CDR1 is SGHRS and CDR2 is YFSETQ. Trimming removed 4 bases at V and 5 bases at J, with 20 bases between. The CDR3 loop reads CASSPEGSLSEDTQYF. CDR3 coding DNA: TGCGCCAGCAGCCCCGAGGGTAGCCTCTCGGAAGATACGCAGTATTTT.

This chain uses TRBV25-1 with TRBJ1-3; TRBD1 is a possible D gene (5 bases). V lost 1 base and J 7 bases, leaving 11 bases between the germline ends. The CDR3 consists of 14 residues. Germline CDR1 is MGHDK and CDR2 is SYGVNS. The CDR3 DNA follows: TGTGCCAGCAGTGAATGGGACGGGAGGAACACCATATATTTT. Translated: CASSEWDGRNTIYF.